The rows below give T cell receptor beta chains drawn from one sample of a study of memory CD4+ T cells and cytomegalovirus serostatus. Some clones are missing from TCRdb's copy, which holds only in-frame ones; the method was immunoSEQ multiplex PCR. The data contain some 50,000 clones, roughly 72% of them singletons. Sequenced: memory CD4+ T cells from blood. All receptors derive from an adult in good health and CMV-seronegative. Each CDR3 is given with its conserved first and last residue. The D gene is left open where the match is weak. Clone size appears in some rows only: once, few, many, or a class for an expanded clone.

v_call	d_call	clone_size	j_call	cdr3_nt	cdr3_aa
TRBV7-3	TRBD2	-	TRBJ2-6	TGTGCCAGCAGAGACGGGAGGGCCGGGGCCAACGTCCTGACTTTC	CASRDGRAGANVLTF
TRBV7-2	-	-	TRBJ2-2	TGTGCCAGCAGCCCCCGGGCCCCGGTGGGCGGGGAGCTGTTTTTT	CASSPRAPVGGELFF
TRBV4-3	-	-	TRBJ1-2	TGCGCCAGCAGCCTTACTCGGACAGCTAACTATGGCTACACCTTC	CASSLTRTANYGYTF
TRBV28	-	-	TRBJ1-2	TGTGCCGCGACAGCGGGATATGGCTACACCTTC	CAATAGYGYTF
TRBV11-2	-	-	TRBJ2-3	TGTGCCAGCAGCTTGGGGGGCACAGATACGCAGTATTTT	CASSLGGTDTQYF
TRBV28	TRBD2	-	TRBJ2-1	TGTGCCAGCAGCTCCGGACTAGCGGGAAAGCAGTTCTTC	CASSSGLAGKQFF
TRBV15	-	once	TRBJ1-2	TGTGCCACCAGCAATGGGGGAGGATTTAACTATGGCTACACCTTC	CATSNGGGFNYGYTF
TRBV6-6	TRBD1	few	TRBJ1-4	TGTGCCAGCAGTTACCCACCCGGGACAGGGAGAGAAAAACTGTTTTTT	CASSYPPGTGREKLFF
TRBV30	-	-	TRBJ2-7	TGTGCCTGGAGTCTAGCTTTATACGAGCAGTACTTC	CAWSLALYEQYF
TRBV7-9	TRBD2	-	TRBJ2-3	TGTGCCAGCAGCCCCCGGGTGGGACTAGCGGGATACGATACGCAGTATTTT	CASSPRVGLAGYDTQYF
TRBV18	-	-	TRBJ1-5	TGTGCCAGCTCACCTCTTGAAGTGAGGGTCAATAGCAATCAGCCCCAGCATTTT	CASSPLEVRVNSNQPQHF
TRBV5-1	TRBD1	-	TRBJ1-4	TGCGCCAGCAGCTTGCCCCGGACAGGGAAGGGTAATGAAAAACTGTTTTTT	CASSLPRTGKGNEKLFF
TRBV7-8	-	-	TRBJ1-1	TGTGCCAGCAGCTTAGTTGAAGGCACTGAAGCTTTCTTT	CASSLVEGTEAFF
TRBV28	TRBD2	-	TRBJ2-5	TGTGCCAGCAGTATCCTAGCGGGACCCCAAGAGACCCAGTACTTC	CASSILAGPQETQYF
TRBV15	-	-	TRBJ1-5	TGTGCCACCATAGTCGGGCCCCGGGTCAATCAGCCCCAGCATTTT	CATIVGPRVNQPQHF
TRBV4-1	-	-	TRBJ2-7	TGCGCCAGCAGCCAACCAGGAACCATTAGCTCCTACGAGCAGTACTTC	CASSQPGTISSYEQYF
TRBV7-2	TRBD1	-	TRBJ1-2	TGTGCCAGCAGCTTATCATGGGACAGACCCTATGGCTACACCTTC	CASSLSWDRPYGYTF
TRBV7-2	-	-	TRBJ2-5	TGTGCCAGCAGCTTACCTGCCTTGGGACAATGGTACTTC	CASSLPALGQWYF
TRBV11-1	-	-	TRBJ2-2	TGTGCCAGCAGCCCCAGTACTCTCGGGGTGGAGCTGTTTTTT	CASSPSTLGVELFF
TRBV13	-	once	TRBJ2-2	TGTGCCAGCAGCTTGTGGGGCAGTGGGGTGAACACCGGGGAGCTGTTTTTT	CASSLWGSGVNTGELFF
TRBV5-4	-	-	TRBJ2-2	TGTGCCAGCAGCTTGGGCCCAGGGTTGGGTTCGAACACCGGGGAGCTGTTTTTT	CASSLGPGLGSNTGELFF
TRBV2	TRBD1	-	TRBJ2-1	TGTGCCAGCAAAACAGGGGTGAGCTCCTACAATGAGCAGTTCTTC	CASKTGVSSYNEQFF
TRBV5-1	-	-	TRBJ1-2	TGCGCCAGCAGCCTGGTCCCGGGGTCTAGTGGCTACACCTTC	CASSLVPGSSGYTF
TRBV10-2	-	-	TRBJ2-7	TGCGCCAGCAGTGAGACTTTCCTCTCCTACGAGCAGTACTTC	CASSETFLSYEQYF
TRBV7-3	-	-	TRBJ2-6	TGTGCCAGCAGCTTAACGGTGGGGGCCAACGTCCTGACTTTC	CASSLTVGANVLTF
TRBV6-6	-	-	TRBJ1-5	TGTGCCAGCAGTTACAGCGCTAGCAATCAGCCCCAGCATTTT	CASSYSASNQPQHF
TRBV11-2	TRBD1	-	TRBJ1-6	TGTGCCAGCAGCCCCCCGGCCAGGGGGAATTCACCCCTCCACTTT	CASSPPARGNSPLHF
TRBV6-5	TRBD1	-	TRBJ1-6	TGTGCCAGCAGTTACTCCCTCGGACAGGGGAGTTCACCCCTCCACTTT	CASSYSLGQGSSPLHF
TRBV9	TRBD1	-	TRBJ2-5	TGTGCCAGCAGCGCAGGGGACAGGGACCAAGAGACCCAGTACTTC	CASSAGDRDQETQYF
TRBV16	TRBD2	few	TRBJ2-7	TGTGCCAGCAGCCTGTCGACACCTCCGGGGGGGGAGCAGTACTTC	CASSLSTPPGGEQYF
TRBV7-3	-	-	TRBJ2-2	TGTGCCAGCAGTCGTATAAGCCGGGCCGGTAACACCGGGGAGCTGTTTTTT	CASSRISRAGNTGELFF
TRBV5-4	TRBD2	-	TRBJ2-2	TGTGCCAGCAGCGATAGGACTAGCGGGAACACCGGGGAGCTGTTTTTT	CASSDRTSGNTGELFF
TRBV14	-	-	TRBJ1-1	TGTGCCAGCAGCCAAGCTATGACAGGGAACACTGAAGCTTTCTTT	CASSQAMTGNTEAFF
TRBV27	TRBD1	-	TRBJ2-7	TGTGCCAGCAGGGGACAGGGTTGGGGATACGAGCAGTACTTC	CASRGQGWGYEQYF
TRBV19	-	few	TRBJ1-1	TGTGCCAGTAGTATCGCAGAGAACACTGAAGCTTTCTTT	CASSIAENTEAFF
TRBV15	-	-	TRBJ1-4	TGTGCCACCAGCAGAGGGGGATCGTACAATGAAAAACTGTTTTTT	CATSRGGSYNEKLFF
TRBV7-2	-	-	TRBJ2-7	TGTGCCAGCAGCTCCCAGGGGATCCAGGGACTAAATTACGAGCAGTACTTC	CASSSQGIQGLNYEQYF
TRBV15	TRBD2	-	TRBJ2-5	TGTGCCACCAGGGGTTGGGCGGGAGTGCAAGAGACCCAGTACTTC	CATRGWAGVQETQYF
TRBV7-3	-	-	TRBJ2-2	TGTGCCAGCAGCTCGGGACGGAACACCGGGGAGCTGTTTTTT	CASSSGRNTGELFF
TRBV7-2	-	-	TRBJ1-1	TGTGCCAGCAGCTTAAATCCCTCGGGGAAGGAAGCTTTCTTT	CASSLNPSGKEAFF
TRBV7-9	TRBD1	-	TRBJ2-7	TGTGCCAGCAGCGGACAAACAGGGGGACTCTACGAGCAGTACTTC	CASSGQTGGLYEQYF
TRBV7-2	TRBD2	-	TRBJ2-4	TGTGCCAGCAGCCCCCCCCTAGCGGGACGGTACATTCAGTACTTC	CASSPPLAGRYIQYF
TRBV30	-	-	TRBJ2-6	TGTGCTCAATCTGGGGCCAACGTCCTGACTTTC	CAQSGANVLTF
TRBV14	-	-	TRBJ1-1	TGTGCCAGCAGCCACTCCGGGGGGGGTGGTCTCGCTTTCTTT	CASSHSGGGGLAFF
TRBV4-3	-	-	TRBJ1-6	TGCGCCAGCAGCCAAGACAGGGGACAATCACCCCTCCACTTT	CASSQDRGQSPLHF
TRBV10-1	TRBD2	few	TRBJ2-3	TGCGCCAGCAGTGAGCAGGTAGCGGGAGGCGCAGATACGCAGTATTTT	CASSEQVAGGADTQYF
TRBV7-2	-	-	TRBJ1-2	TGTGCCAGCAGCTTAGCGGTGTCTTACTATGGCTACACCTTC	CASSLAVSYYGYTF
TRBV2	-	-	TRBJ2-7	TGTGCCAGCAGAGGACGGTCTCCTTACGAGCAGTACTTC	CASRGRSPYEQYF
TRBV5-6	TRBD1	few	TRBJ2-1	TGTGCCAGCAGCTTGCGATCCGGGACAGGGGCCCGCCATGAGCAGTTCTTC	CASSLRSGTGARHEQFF
TRBV5-1	TRBD2	-	TRBJ2-1	TGCGCCAGCAGCGTCAATCCGGGACTAGCGGGAGCTGAGCAGTTCTTC	CASSVNPGLAGAEQFF
TRBV15	TRBD1	-	TRBJ1-2	TGTGCCACCAGCAGCGGGACAGGGGGCAACTATGGCTACACCTTC	CATSSGTGGNYGYTF
TRBV7-3	-	-	TRBJ1-1	TGTGCCAGCAGCTTCCAAGGGAACACTGAAGCTTTCTTT	CASSFQGNTEAFF
TRBV19	-	-	TRBJ2-7	TGTGCCAGTAGCCCCCGGGCCTCTGGGGCCTACGAGCAGTACTTC	CASSPRASGAYEQYF
TRBV25-1	-	-	TRBJ1-2	TGTGCCAGCAGTCGATGGGATGGCTACACCTTC	CASSRWDGYTF